This TCR beta chain appears in the sequencing data of a study of human T cells and chemical hapten exposure. At least ten counts were recorded for this clonotype. MiXCR, applied by TCRdb to the RACE reads, yields one record per CDR3 protein. The table lists 90,000 to 110,000 distinct CDR3 sequences, roughly 9% of them singletons. Looked up from germline, CDR1 is LGHDT and CDR2 is YNNKEL (reference sequence). V lost 6 bases, J lost 2 bases, and 7 bases stayed unmatched. The CDR3 length is 16 residues. Indicated time point: patch test 2, 6 weeks after DPC sensitization. As to treatment: therapeutic diphenylcyclopropenone sensitization with weekly scalp DPC.

Material: whole blood, obtained in connection with sensitization to the hapten diphenylcyclopropenone (DPC). This receptor was obtained from a woman in her thirties or forties with alopecia areata. Some clones in this sample may be carry-over from other donors' samples. J is TRBJ2-6 and V is TRBV3-1, with 7 bases identical to TRBD2. The CDR3 DNA follows: TGTGCCAGCAGATGGACTAGTGAACCTGGGGCCAACGTCCTGACTTTC. Amino acid sequence: CASRWTSEPGANVLTF.